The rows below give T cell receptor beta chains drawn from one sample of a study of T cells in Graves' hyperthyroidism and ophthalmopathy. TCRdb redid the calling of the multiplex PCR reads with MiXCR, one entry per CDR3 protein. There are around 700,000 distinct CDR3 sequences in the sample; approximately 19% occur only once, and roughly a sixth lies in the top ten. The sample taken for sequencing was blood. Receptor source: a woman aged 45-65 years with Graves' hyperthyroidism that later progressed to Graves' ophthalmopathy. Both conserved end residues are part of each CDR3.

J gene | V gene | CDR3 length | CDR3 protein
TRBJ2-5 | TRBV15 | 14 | CATSRGLSAETQYF
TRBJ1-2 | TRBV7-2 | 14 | CASSGTGGWYGYTF
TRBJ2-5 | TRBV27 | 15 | CASSFSAGYQETQYF
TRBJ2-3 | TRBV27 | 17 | CASSLTGTATSTDTQYF
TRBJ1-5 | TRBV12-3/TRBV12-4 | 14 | CASSLGSGGQPQHF
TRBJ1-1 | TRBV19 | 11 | CASSNPTVAFF
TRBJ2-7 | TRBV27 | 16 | CASSSFGGGSSYEQYF
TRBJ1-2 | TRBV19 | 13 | CASSEDRGLSYTF
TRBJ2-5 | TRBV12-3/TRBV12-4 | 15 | CASSFSGPPQETQYF
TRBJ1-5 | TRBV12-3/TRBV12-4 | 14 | CASSVTGGNQPQHF
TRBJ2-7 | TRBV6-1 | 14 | CASSSRDKSYEQYF
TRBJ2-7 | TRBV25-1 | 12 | CASSRLRSEQYF
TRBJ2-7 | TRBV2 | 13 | CASRPEGIYEQYF
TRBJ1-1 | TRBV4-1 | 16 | CASSQDVKGARTEAFF
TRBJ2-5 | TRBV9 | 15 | CASSVVGQFEETQYF
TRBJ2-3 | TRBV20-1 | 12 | CSASTPIDTQYF
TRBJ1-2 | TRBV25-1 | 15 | CASRRQGEHNYGYTF
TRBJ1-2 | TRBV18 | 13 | CASSSGEVYGYTF
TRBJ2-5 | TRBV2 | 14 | CASIQLAPLETQYF